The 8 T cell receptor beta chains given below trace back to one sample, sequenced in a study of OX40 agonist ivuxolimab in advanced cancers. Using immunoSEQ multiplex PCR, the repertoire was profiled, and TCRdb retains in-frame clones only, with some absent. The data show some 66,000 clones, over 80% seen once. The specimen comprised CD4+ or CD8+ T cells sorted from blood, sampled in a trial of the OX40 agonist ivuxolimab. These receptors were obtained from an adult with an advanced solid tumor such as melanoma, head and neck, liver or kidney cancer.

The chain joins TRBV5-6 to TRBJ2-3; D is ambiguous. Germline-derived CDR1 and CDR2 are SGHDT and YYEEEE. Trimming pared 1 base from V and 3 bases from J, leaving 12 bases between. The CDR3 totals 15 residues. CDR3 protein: CASSLPGMVTDTQYF. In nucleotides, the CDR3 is TGTGCCAGCAGCTTGCCGGGCATGGTTACAGATACGCAGTATTTT.

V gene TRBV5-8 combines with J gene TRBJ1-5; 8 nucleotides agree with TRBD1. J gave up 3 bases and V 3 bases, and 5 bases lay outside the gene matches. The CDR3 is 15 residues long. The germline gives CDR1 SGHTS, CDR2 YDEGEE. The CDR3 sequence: CASSSRDRNNQPQHF. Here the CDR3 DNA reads TGTGCCAGCAGCTCCCGGGACAGGAACAATCAGCCCCAGCATTTT.

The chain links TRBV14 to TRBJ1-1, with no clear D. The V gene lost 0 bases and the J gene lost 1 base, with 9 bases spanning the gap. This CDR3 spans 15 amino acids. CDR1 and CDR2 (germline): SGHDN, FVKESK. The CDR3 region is CASSQEHLPNTEAFF. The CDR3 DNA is TGTGCCAGCAGCCAAGAACATCTCCCGAACACTGAAGCTTTCTTT.

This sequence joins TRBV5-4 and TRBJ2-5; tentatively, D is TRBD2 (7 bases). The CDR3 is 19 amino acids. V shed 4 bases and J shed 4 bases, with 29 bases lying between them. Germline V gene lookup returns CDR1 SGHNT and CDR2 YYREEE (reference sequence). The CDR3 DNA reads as TGTGCCAGCAGCCAAGCTGGGGGGGGCGCGACCGGGAGAGGAGAGACCCAGTACTTC. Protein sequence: CASSQAGGGATGRGETQYF.

In nucleotides, the CDR3 is TGTGCCAGCAGTTTAGGTGGCAATACCCCCTATGGCTACACCTTC. Its translation: CASSLGGNTPYGYTF. The rearrangement links TRBV27 to TRBJ1-2; no definite D call. Trimming stripped 2 bases from V and 4 bases from J, with 14 bases between. The CDR3 length is 15 residues. Germline assignment: CDR1 MNHEY and CDR2 SMNVEV (reference sequence).

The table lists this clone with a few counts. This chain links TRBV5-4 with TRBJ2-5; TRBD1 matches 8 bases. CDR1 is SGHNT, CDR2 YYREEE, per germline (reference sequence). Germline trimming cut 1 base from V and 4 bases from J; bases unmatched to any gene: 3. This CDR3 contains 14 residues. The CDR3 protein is CASSLQGAGETQYF. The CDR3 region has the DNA TGTGCCAGCAGCTTGCAGGGGGCAGGAGAGACCCAGTACTTC.

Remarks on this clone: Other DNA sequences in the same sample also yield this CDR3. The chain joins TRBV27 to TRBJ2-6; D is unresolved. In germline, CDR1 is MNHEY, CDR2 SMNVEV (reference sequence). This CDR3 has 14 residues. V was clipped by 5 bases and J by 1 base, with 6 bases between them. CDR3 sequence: CASSLSSGANVLTF. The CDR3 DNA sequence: TGTGCCAGCAGTCTGAGTTCTGGGGCCAACGTCCTGACTTTC.

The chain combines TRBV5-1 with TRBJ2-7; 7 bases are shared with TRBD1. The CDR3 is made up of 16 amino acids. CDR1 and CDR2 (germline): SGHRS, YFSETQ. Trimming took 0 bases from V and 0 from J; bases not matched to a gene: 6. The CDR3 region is CASSLGPGQSSYEQYF. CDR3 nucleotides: TGCGCCAGCAGCTTGGGGCCGGGACAGTCCTCCTACGAGCAGTACTTC.